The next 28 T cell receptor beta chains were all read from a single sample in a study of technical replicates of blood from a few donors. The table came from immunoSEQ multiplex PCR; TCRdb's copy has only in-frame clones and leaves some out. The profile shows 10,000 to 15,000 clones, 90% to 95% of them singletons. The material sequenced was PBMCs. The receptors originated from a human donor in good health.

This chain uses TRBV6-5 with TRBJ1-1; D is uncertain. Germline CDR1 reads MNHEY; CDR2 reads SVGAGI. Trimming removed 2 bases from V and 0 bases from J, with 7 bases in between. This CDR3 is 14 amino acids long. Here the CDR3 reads CASSYQVMNTEAFF. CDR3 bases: TGTGCCAGCAGTTACCAGGTCATGAACACTGAAGCTTTCTTT.

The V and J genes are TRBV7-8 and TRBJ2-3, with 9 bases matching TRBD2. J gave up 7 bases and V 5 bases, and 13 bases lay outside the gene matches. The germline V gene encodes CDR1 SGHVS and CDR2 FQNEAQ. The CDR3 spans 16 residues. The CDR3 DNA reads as TGTGCCAGCAGCCCCAGGTTGCGGGGGGGGTTGAATACGCAGTATTTT. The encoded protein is CASSPRLRGGLNTQYF. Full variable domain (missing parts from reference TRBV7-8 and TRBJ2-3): GAGVSQSPRYKVAKRGQDVALRCDPISGHVSLFWYQQALGQGPEFLTYFQNEAQLDKSGLPSDRFFAERPEGSVSTLKIQRTQQEDSAVYLCASSPRLRGGLNTQYFGPGTRLTVL.

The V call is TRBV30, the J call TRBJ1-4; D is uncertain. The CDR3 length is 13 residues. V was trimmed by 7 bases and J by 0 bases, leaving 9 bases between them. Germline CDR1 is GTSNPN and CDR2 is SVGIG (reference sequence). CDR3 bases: TGTGCCTTCAGTGGCCCAACTAATGAAAAACTGTTTTTT. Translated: CAFSGPTNEKLFF.

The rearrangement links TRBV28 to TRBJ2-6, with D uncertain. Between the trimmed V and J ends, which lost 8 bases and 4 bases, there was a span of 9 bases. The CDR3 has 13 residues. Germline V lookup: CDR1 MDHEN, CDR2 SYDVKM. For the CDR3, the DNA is TGTGCCAGCCTTCTGTCCGGGGCCAACGTCCTGACTTTC. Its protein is CASLLSGANVLTF.

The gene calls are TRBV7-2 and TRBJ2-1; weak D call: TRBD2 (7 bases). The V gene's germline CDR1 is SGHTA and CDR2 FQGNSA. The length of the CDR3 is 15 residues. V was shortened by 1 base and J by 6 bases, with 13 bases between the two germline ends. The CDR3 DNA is TGTGCCAGCAGCTTAGGAGGGGGGGACTCCAATGAGCAGTTCTTC. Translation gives CASSLGGGDSNEQFF.

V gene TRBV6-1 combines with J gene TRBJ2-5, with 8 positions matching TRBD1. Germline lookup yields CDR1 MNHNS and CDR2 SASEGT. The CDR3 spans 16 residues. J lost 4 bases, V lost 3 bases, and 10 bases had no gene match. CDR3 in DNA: TGTGCCAGCAGTGACATTATTGGACAGGGTCGAGAGACCCAGTACTTC. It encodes CASSDIIGQGRETQYF.

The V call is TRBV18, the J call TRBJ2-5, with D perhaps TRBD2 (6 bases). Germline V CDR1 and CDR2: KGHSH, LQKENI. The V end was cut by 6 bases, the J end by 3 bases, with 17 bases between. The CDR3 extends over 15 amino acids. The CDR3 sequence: CASSLRLVPKETQYF. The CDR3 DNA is TGTGCCAGCTCCCTCAGACTAGTGCCAAAAGAGACCCAGTACTTC.

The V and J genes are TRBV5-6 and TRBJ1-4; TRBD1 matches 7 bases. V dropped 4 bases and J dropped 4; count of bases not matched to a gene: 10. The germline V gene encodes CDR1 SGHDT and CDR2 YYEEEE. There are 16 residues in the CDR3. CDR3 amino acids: CASSLPPGQYNEKLFF. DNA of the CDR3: TGTGCCAGCAGCCTTCCTCCGGGACAGTATAATGAAAAACTGTTTTTT.

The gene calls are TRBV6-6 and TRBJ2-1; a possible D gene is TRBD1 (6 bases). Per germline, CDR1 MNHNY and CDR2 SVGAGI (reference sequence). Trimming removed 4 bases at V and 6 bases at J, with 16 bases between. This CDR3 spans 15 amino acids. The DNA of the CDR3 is TGTGCCAGCAGTTTACAGGGTATTGTGAGCAATGAGCAGTTCTTC. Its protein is CASSLQGIVSNEQFF.

Here the CDR3 reads CASSLDTPGNTEAFF. CDR3 sequence (DNA): TGCGCCAGCAGCTTGGACACCCCGGGGAACACTGAAGCTTTCTTT. The chain joins TRBV5-1 to TRBJ1-1; no firm D call. V lost 0 bases, J lost 1 base, and 10 bases lay in between. CDR3 length: 15 residues. In germline, CDR1 is SGHRS, CDR2 YFSETQ.

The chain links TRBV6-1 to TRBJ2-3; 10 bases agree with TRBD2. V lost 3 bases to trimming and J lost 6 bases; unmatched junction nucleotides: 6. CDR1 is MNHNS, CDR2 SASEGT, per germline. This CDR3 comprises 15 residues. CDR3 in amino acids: CASSDQAGGWDTQYF. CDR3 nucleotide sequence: TGTGCCAGCAGTGACCAAGCGGGAGGGTGGGATACGCAGTATTTT.

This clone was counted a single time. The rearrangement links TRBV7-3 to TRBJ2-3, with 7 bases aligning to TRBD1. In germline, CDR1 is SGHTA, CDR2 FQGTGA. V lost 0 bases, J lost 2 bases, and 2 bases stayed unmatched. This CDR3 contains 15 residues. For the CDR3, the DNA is TGTGCCAGCAGCTTAACGGGACAGACCACAGATACGCAGTATTTT. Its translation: CASSLTGQTTDTQYF.

The CDR3: CASSDLAGGLEQFF. The CDR3 bases are TGTGCCAGCAGTGACCTAGCGGGAGGCTTGGAGCAGTTCTTC. The rearrangement uses TRBV6-4 and TRBJ2-1; 11 bases agree with TRBD2. Germline assignment: CDR1 MRHNA and CDR2 SNTAGT. Unmatched junction bases numbered 4, after V lost 2 bases and J lost 10 bases. The length of the CDR3 is 14 residues.

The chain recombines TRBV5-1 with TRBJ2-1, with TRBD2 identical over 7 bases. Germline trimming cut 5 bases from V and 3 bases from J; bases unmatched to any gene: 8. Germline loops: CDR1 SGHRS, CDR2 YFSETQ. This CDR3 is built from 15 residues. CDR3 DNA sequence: TGCGCCAGCAGTTGGGAGGGCCCAGACTACAATGAGCAGTTCTTC. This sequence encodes CASSWEGPDYNEQFF.

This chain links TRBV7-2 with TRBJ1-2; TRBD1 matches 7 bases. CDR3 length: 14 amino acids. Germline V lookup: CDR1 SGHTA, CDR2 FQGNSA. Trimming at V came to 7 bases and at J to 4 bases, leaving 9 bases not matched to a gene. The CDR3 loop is CASNPSDRSYGYTF. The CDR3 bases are TGTGCCAGCAACCCTTCGGACAGGTCCTATGGCTACACCTTC.

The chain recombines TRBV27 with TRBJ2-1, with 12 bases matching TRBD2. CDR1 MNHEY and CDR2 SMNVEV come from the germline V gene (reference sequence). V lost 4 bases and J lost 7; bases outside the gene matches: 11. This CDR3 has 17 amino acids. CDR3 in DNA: TGTGCCAGCAGTTACTTTAGGACTAGCGGGATTAGGAATGAGCAGTTCTTC. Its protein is CASSYFRTSGIRNEQFF.

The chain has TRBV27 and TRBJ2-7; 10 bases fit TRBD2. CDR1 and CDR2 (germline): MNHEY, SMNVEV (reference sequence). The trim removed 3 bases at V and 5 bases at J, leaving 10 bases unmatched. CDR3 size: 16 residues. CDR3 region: CASSFRTSGPSDEQYF. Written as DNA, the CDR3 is TGTGCCAGCAGTTTCAGGACTAGCGGTCCCTCTGACGAGCAGTACTTC.

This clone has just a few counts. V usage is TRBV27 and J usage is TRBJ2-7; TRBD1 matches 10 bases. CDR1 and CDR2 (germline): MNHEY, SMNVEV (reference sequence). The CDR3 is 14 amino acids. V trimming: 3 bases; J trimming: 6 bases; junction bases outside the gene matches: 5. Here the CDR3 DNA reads TGTGCCAGCAGTTTGGGACAGGGGTTGCGCGAGCAGTACTTC. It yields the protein CASSLGQGLREQYF.

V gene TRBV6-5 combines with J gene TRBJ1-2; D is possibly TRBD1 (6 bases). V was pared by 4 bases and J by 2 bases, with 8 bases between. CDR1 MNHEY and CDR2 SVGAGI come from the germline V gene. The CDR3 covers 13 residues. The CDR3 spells CASSLDSNYGYTF. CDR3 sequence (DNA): TGTGCCAGCAGTTTGGACAGCAACTATGGCTACACCTTC.

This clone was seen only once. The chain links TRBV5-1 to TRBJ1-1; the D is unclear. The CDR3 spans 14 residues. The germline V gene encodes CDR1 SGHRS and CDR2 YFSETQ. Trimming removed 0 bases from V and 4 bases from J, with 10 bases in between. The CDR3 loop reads CASSLDGEGTEAFF. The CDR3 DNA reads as TGCGCCAGCAGCTTGGACGGGGAGGGCACTGAAGCTTTCTTT.

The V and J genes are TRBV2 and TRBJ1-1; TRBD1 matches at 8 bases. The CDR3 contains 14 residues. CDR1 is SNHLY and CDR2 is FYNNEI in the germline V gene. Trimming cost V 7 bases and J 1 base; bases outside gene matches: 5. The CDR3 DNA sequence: TGTGCCAGCAAAAACAGGGGGACGAACACTGAAGCTTTCTTT. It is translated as CASKNRGTNTEAFF.

CDR3: CSVVSPEGVDEKLFF. Here the CDR3 DNA reads TGCAGCGTTGTGTCACCTGAGGGGGTCGATGAAAAACTGTTTTTT. The chain has TRBV29-1 and TRBJ1-4, with D tentatively TRBD1 (6 bases). Trimming left V 4 bases short and J 6 bases short, with 18 bases between. From germline, CDR1 is SQVTM and CDR2 ANQGSEA. This CDR3 contains 15 residues.

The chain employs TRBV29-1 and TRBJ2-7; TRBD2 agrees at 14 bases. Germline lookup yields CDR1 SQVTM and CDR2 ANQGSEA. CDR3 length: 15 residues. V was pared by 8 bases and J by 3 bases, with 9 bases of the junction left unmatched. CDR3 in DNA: TGCAGCTCCTCCGGGACTAGCGGGAGATTCTACGAGCAGTACTTC. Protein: CSSSGTSGRFYEQYF.

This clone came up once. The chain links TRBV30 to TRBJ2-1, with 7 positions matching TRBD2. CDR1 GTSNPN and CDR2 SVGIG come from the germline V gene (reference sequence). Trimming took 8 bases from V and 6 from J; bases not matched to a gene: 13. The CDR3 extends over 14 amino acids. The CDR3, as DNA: TGTGCCCGAGCGCAAAGCGGGACCACCAATGAGCAGTTCTTC. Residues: CARAQSGTTNEQFF.

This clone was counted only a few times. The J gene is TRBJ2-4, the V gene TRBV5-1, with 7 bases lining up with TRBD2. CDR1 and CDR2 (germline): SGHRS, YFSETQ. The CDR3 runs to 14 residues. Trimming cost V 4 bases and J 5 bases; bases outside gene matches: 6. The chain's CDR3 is CASSTAGEQNIQYF. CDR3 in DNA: TGCGCCAGCAGCACCGCGGGGGAGCAAAACATTCAGTACTTC.

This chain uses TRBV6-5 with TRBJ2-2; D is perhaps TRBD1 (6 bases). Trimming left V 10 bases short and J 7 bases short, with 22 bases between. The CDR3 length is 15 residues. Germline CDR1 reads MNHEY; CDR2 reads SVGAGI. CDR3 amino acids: CATGRPGVFGGELFF. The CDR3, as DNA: TGTGCCACCGGACGCCCAGGGGTATTTGGCGGGGAGCTGTTTTTT.

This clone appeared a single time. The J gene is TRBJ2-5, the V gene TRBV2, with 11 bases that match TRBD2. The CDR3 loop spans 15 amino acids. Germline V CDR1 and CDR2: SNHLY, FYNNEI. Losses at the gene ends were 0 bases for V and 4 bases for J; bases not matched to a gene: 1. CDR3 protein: CASSEAGTSGETQYF. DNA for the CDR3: TGTGCCAGCAGTGAAGCTGGGACTAGCGGAGAGACCCAGTACTTC.

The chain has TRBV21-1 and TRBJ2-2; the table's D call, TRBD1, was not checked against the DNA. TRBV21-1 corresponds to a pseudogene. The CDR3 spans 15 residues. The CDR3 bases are TGTGCCAGCCCTGGGATGAGGGACAGTACCGGGGAGCTGTTTTTT. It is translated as CASPGMRDSTGELFF.